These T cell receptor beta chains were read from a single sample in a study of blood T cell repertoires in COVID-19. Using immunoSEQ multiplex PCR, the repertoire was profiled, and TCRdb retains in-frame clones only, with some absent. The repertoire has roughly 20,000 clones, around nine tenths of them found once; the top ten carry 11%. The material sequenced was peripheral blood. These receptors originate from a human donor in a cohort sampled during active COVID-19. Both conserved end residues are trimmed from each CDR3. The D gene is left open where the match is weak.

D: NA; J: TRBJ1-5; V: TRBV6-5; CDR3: ASSYDNDQPQH
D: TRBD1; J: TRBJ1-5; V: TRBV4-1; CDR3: ASSQQGQGLGRPQH
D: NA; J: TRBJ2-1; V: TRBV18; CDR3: ASSKAGIGDNEQF
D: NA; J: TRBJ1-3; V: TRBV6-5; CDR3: ASSSRWGNTIY
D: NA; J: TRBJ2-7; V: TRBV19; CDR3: ASSIAPTPYEQY
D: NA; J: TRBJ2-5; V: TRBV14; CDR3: ASSLRSQAVAAQETQY
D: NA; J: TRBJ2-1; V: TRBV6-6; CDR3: ASSSINEQF
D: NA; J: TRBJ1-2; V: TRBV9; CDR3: ASSVLQTNYGYT
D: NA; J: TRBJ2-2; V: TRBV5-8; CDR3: ASSLAWDLRRNTGELF
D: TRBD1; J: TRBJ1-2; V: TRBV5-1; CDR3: ASSWRDRDGYT
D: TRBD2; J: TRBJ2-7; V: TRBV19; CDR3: ASSIAGGPYEQY
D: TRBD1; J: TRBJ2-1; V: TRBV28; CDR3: ASSSRSGGVSGEQF
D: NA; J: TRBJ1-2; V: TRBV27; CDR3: ATRQASYGYT
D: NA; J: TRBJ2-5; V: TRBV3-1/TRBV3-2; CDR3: ASSWGAGVTQETQY
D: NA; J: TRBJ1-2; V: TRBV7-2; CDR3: ASSLDSSTNYGYT
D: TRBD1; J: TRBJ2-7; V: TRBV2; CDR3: ASKGQIYEQY
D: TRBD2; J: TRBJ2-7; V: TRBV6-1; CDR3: ASSEDGLAGWVYEQY
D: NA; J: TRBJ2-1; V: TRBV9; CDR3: ASSDGTLSYNEQF
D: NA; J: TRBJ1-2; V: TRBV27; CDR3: ASMARAGYGYT
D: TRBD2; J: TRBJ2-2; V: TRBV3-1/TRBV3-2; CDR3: ASSPLAGADGELF
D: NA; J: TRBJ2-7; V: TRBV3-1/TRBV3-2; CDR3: ASSQRGGDEQY
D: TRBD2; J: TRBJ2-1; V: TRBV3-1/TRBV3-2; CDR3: ASGSGNSYNEQF
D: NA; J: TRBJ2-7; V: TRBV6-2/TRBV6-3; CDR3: ASSSHIASYEQY
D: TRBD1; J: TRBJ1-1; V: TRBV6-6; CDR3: ASREGTGDTEAF
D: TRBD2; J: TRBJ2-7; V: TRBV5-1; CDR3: ASSGSGSTYEQY
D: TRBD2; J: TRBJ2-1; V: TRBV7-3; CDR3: ASSLSLAADEQF
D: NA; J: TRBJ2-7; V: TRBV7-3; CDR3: ASSLTGGGYEQY
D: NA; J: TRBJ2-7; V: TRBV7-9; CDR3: ASSQSDSAYEQY
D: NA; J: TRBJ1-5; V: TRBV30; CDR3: AWSGASLAQPQH
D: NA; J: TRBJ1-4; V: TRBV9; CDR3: ASSVVGTEGEKLF
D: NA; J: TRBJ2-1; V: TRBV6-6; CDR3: ASSYQGGRDNEQF
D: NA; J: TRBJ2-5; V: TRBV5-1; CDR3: ASSLPPGQTQY
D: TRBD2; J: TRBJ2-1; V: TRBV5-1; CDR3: ASSLTLAGDGEQF
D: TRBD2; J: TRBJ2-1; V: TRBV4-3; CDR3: ASSQDWVAGPDHNEQF
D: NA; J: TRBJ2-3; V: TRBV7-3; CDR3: ASGQTEVRLALVDTQY
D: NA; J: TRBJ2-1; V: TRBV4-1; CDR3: ASSQVGQGYNEQF
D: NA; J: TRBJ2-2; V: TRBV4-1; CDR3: ASSQSGATNTGELF
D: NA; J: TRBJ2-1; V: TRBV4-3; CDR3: ASSQDLYNEQF
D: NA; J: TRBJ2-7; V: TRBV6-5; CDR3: ASRSGYEQY
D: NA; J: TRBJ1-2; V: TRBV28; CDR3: ASSFDGVYGYT
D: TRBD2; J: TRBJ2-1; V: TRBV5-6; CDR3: ASSYRTSGMGYNEQF
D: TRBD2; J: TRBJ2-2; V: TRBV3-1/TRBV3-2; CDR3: ASSHASGATGELF
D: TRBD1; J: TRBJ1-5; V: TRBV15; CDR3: ATSRSRGQGGQPQH
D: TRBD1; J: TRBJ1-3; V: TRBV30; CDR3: AWNSGTGGSGNTIY
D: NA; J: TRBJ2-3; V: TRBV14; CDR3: ASSRYVASSTDTQY
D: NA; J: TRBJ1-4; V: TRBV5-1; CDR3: ASSWKGAKDEKLF
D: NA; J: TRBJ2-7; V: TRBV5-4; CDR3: ASSLGGYEQY
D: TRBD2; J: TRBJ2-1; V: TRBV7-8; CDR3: ASSLAGTSGSYNEQF
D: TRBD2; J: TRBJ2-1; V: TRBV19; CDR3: ASSVGSWAGVSNEQF
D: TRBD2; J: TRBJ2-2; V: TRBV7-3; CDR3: ASSLTSSGSPGELF
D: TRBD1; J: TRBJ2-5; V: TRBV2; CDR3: ASSTGTGYGETQY
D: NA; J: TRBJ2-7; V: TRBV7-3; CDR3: ASSYDYLYEQY
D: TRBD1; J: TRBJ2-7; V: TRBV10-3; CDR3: AIKKGTGDYEQY